The clone carrying this T cell receptor beta chain was detected only a few times. Unique molecular identifiers were used in preparing the TCRbeta library. MiXCR was run by TCRdb on the PCR reads, yielding one entry per CDR3 protein. Among 420,000 or so distinct CDR3 sequences listed, approximately 11% were seen once. V lost 3 bases to trimming and J lost 6 bases, with 13 bases between them. Per germline, CDR1 SGHRS and CDR2 YFSETQ. The CDR3 contains 14 residues. This sample is part of a study of T-cell reconstitution after alpha-beta-depleted transplantation in children. The receptor comes from a human donor who donated a stem cell graft to a child with acute myeloid leukemia. Specimen: PBMCs from the stem cell graft donor, collected from the stem cell graft. This chain connects TRBV5-1 to TRBJ2-1; D gene unclear. CDR3 protein: CASSSPTLSNEQFF. CDR3 in DNA: TGCGCCAGCAGCTCGCCGACCCTTAGCAATGAGCAGTTCTTC.